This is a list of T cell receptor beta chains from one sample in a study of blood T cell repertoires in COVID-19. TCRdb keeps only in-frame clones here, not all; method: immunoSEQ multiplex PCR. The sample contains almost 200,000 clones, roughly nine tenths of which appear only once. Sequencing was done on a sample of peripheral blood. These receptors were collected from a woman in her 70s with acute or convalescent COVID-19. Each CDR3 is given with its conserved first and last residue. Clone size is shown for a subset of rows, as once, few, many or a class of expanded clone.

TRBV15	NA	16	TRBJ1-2	CATSRGYGGPEDGYTF
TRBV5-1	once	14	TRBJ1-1	CASSNRGGNTEAFF
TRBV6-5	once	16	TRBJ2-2	CASSFAPGGNTGELFF
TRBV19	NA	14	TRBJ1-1	CASTLDRVNTEAFF
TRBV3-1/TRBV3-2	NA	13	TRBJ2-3	CASNRGGTDTQYF
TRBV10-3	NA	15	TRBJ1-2	CAISESWGLGYGYTF
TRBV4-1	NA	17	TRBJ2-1	CASSQESGTQAYNEQFF
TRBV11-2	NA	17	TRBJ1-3	CASSLDSWRRSGNTIYF
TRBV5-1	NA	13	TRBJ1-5	CASSLGLDQPQHF
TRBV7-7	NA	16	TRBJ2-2	CASSSPSGRATGELFF
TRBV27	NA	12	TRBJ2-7	CASRRTGSEQYF
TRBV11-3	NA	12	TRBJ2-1	CASSFTGNEQFF
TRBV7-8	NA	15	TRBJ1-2	CASSSAGGAGYGYTF
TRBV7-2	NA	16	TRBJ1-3	CASSLDNHSSGNTIYF
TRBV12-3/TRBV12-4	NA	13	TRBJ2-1	CASSPLLDNEQFF
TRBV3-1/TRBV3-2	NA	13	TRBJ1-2	CASSSGTLYGYTF
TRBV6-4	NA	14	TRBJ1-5	CASRGGTGKEAQHF
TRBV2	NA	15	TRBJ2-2	CASHSWATNTGELFF
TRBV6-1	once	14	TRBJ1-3	CASRRDREGNTIYF
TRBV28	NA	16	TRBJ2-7	CASLTSGTGGLYEQYF
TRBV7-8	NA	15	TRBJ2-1	CASSSRTGGHNEQFF
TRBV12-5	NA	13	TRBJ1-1	CASGLGGNTEAFF
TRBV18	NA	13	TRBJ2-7	CASPRGTGYEQYF
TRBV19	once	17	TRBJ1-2	CASTSDGGMRPLEGYTF
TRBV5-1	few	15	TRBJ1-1	CASSLGGQGTTEAFF
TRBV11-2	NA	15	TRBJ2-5	CASSITGAWEETQYF
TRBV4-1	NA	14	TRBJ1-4	CASSQDWGGEKLFF
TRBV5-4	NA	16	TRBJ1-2	CASSLFHRQGSYGYTF
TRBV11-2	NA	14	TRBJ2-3	CASSFGGGLDTQYF
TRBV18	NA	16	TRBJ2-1	CASSLWTGSSYNEQFF
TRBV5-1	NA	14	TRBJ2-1	CASTGTSPHNEQFF
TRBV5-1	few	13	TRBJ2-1	CASMDSGYNEQFF
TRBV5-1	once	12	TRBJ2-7	CASREQSYEQYF
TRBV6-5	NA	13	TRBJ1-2	CASRWDRGYGYTF
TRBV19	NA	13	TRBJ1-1	CASSTADYTEAFF
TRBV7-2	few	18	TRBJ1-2	CASSLVRTGRGYNYGYTF
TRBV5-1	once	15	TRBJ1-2	CASRQGNTRGYGYTF
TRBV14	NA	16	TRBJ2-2	CASSQFGVEGTGELFF
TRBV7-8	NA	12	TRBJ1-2	CASSPYGGGYTF
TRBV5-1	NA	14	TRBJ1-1	CASSPGTPNTEAFF
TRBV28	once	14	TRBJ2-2	CASSHTSGTGELFF
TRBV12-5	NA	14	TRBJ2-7	CASGSQSGVYEQYF
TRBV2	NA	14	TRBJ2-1	CASSPSGAYNEQFF
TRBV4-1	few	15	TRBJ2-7	CASSQVPGTSMEQYF
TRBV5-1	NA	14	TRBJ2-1	CASSLGHRTNEQFF
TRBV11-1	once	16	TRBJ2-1	CASSPYSGGFYNEQFF
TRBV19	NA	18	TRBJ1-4	CASSIGDARGATNEKLFF
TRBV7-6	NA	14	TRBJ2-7	CASSLLAGGGEQYF
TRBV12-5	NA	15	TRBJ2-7	CASGFGAGGGYEQYF
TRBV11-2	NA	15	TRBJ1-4	CASSQRLSTNEKLFF
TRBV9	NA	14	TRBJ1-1	CASSGQGWNTEAFF